The 18 T cell receptor beta chains listed next were all sequenced from one sample in a study of response to subunit inactivated influenza vaccine. TCRdb ran MiXCR on the RT-PCR reads and lists one entry per CDR3 protein. The table records 500,000 to 650,000 distinct CDR3 sequences, approximately 7.6% of them present only once. The sequencing used PBMCs from blood, collected around 25 months after vaccination. These receptor sequences come from a man between 50 and 69 years old who received an inactivated influenza vaccine.

Only a few counts were recorded for this clonotype. This chain uses TRBV12-3 or TRBV12-4 with TRBJ1-5; no reliable D call. The length of the CDR3 is 13 residues. The V end lost 2 bases, the J end lost 7 bases, and 9 bases lay between the germline ends. The CDR3 protein is CASSLNAVQPQHF. The CDR3 DNA reads as TGTGCCAGCAGTTTAAACGCGGTCCAGCCCCAGCATTTT.

This clonotype was counted at least ten times. The chain carries TRBV7-9 and TRBJ2-1; D is possibly TRBD1 (6 bases). The germline V gene encodes CDR1 SEHNR and CDR2 FQNEAQ (reference sequence). Trimming shortened V by 0 bases and J by 4 bases, and 16 bases separated the two germline ends. The CDR3 spans 17 residues. The CDR3 region has the DNA TGTGCCAGCAGCTTAGCGGGGTGGACAGATTTTTACAATGAGCAGTTCTTC. Translating gives CASSLAGWTDFYNEQFF.

This chain connects TRBV2 to TRBJ2-7, with 7 bases lining up with TRBD1. CDR1 and CDR2 (germline): SNHLY, FYNNEI. V gave up 4 bases and J gave up 7 bases; unmatched junction bases: 10. The CDR3 extends over 14 amino acids. The CDR3: CASSVTGASGEQYF. In DNA, the CDR3 is TGTGCCAGCAGTGTTACAGGGGCGTCAGGGGAGCAGTACTTC. Variable domain in full (rest from reference TRBV2 and TRBJ2-7): EPEVTQTPSHQVTQMGQEVILRCVPISNHLYFYWYRQILGQKVEFLVSFYNNEISEKSEIFDDQFSVERPDGSNFTLKIRSTKLEDSAMYFCASSVTGASGEQYFGPGTRLTVT.

The chain carries TRBV20-1 and TRBJ2-5; 11 nucleotides align to TRBD2. With 5 bases clipped from V and 1 base from J, the junction kept 6 bases outside the gene matches. The CDR3 totals 15 residues. Germline CDR1 reads DFQATT; CDR2 reads SNEGSKA (reference sequence). As DNA, the CDR3 is TGCAGTGCTGCCCGACTAGCGGGGAGCCAAGAGACCCAGTACTTC. Protein sequence: CSAARLAGSQETQYF.

This chain joins TRBV7-2 and TRBJ2-5; D unresolved. The V gene's germline CDR1 is SGHTA and CDR2 FQGNSA. V gave up 5 bases and J gave up 0 bases, with 7 bases separating them. This CDR3 is built from 13 residues. CDR3 in DNA: TGTGCCAGCAGCCCGTCTTACCAAGAGACCCAGTACTTC. This translates into CASSPSYQETQYF.

This clonotype was counted at least ten times. The chain recombines TRBV7-2 with TRBJ1-2; D uncertain. The germline V and J ends were trimmed by 5 bases and 0 bases, with 16 bases remaining between them. Per the germline V gene, CDR1 is SGHTA and CDR2 is FQGNSA. This CDR3 has 16 amino acids. CDR3 nucleotides: TGTGCCAGCAGCCTCCAACGGGTGGTATCTAACTATGGCTACACCTTC. This gives the protein CASSLQRVVSNYGYTF. Complete variable domain (other parts from reference TRBV7-2 and TRBJ1-2): GAGVSQSPSNKVTEKGKDVELRCDPISGHTALYWYRQSLGQGLEFLIYFQGNSAPDKSGLPSDRFSAERTGGSVSTLTIQRTQQEDSAVYLCASSLQRVVSNYGYTFGSGTRLTVV.

The chain joins TRBV18 to TRBJ1-2; the D gene is possibly TRBD1 (5 bases). Trimming stripped 2 bases from V and 3 bases from J, with 13 bases between. Germline V CDR1 and CDR2: KGHSH, LQKENI. This CDR3 is 15 amino acids long. In nucleotides, the CDR3 is TGTGCCAGCTCACCAGTATCCGGGGGTGACTATGGCTACACCTTC. This encodes CASSPVSGGDYGYTF.

A few counts support this clonotype. CDR3 nucleotides: TGTGCCAGCAGCTTAGGTGACAGGGGCTCCGAGCAGTACTTC. Translating it yields CASSLGDRGSEQYF. V gene TRBV7-2 combines with J gene TRBJ2-7, with 8 bases aligning to TRBD1. Unmatched junction bases numbered 5, after V lost 1 base and J lost 6 bases. This CDR3 has 14 residues. CDR1 is SGHTA, CDR2 FQGNSA, per germline.

The chain is built from TRBV7-9 and TRBJ1-1; D is possibly TRBD1 (5 bases). The CDR3 extends over 14 amino acids. V lost 4 bases to trimming and J lost 1 base, with 10 bases between them. CDR1 is SEHNR and CDR2 is FQNEAQ in the germline V gene (reference sequence). The CDR3 nucleotides read TGTGCCAGCAGCTCGGGACTTTGGAACACTGAAGCTTTCTTT. Residues: CASSSGLWNTEAFF.

The chain combines TRBV6-2 or TRBV6-3 with TRBJ2-1; the D gene is possibly TRBD2 (5 bases). CDR1 and CDR2 from the germline V gene are MNHEY and SVGEGT. Trimming cost V 7 bases and J 2 bases, with 15 bases left between them. The length of the CDR3 is 15 residues. CDR3 loop: CASTLDYYAYNEQFF. The CDR3 DNA reads as TGTGCCAGCACCCTTGACTATTACGCCTACAATGAGCAGTTCTTC.

The gene calls are TRBV12-3 or TRBV12-4 and TRBJ2-1; 11 bases match TRBD1. The CDR3 runs to 16 residues. V shed 6 bases and J 4 bases; nucleotides not matched to a gene: 8. CDR3 nucleotides: TGTGCCAGCAGGCTTCCGGGGACAGGGGGTTACAATGAGCAGTTCTTC. This gives the protein CASRLPGTGGYNEQFF.

The chain combines TRBV7-9 with TRBJ2-2; D possibly corresponds to TRBD2 (6 bases). Germline loops: CDR1 SEHNR, CDR2 FQNEAQ (reference sequence). Trimming cost V 4 bases and J 0 bases, with 9 bases left between them. This CDR3 is 15 amino acids long. This CDR3 is CASSWGLPNTGELFF. The CDR3 DNA follows: TGTGCCAGCAGCTGGGGACTCCCGAACACCGGGGAGCTGTTTTTT. Full variable domain (missing parts from reference TRBV7-9 and TRBJ2-2): DTGVSQNPRHKITKRGQNVTFRCDPISEHNRLYWYRQTLGQGPEFLTYFQNEAQLEKSRLLSDRFSAERPKGSFSTLEIQRTEQGDSAMYLCASSWGLPNTGELFFGEGSRLTVL.

This clonotype showed up just a few times. The chain uses TRBV28 and TRBJ1-4, with 12 bases identical to TRBD1. The trim removed 5 bases at V and 6 bases at J, leaving 4 bases unmatched. The germline CDR1 and CDR2 sequences are MDHEN and SYDVKM. The CDR3 length is 15 residues. The CDR3 bases are TGTGCCAGCAGTACCCGGGACAGGGGGCATGAAAAACTGTTTTTT. The encoded protein is CASSTRDRGHEKLFF.

Comment on this clonotype: A much bigger clone sits one base away, suggesting this may be a read error. The limits of the CDR3 on the DNA are not certain, so only TCRdb's listed CDR3 is given. The chain employs TRBV10-3 and TRBJ1-5. Germline CDR1 ENHRY, CDR2 SYGVKD. The CDR3 contains 16 residues when both ends are counted. CDR3 sequence reads: CAISDSWAEGNQPRHF.

The V and J genes are TRBV25-1 and TRBJ2-1; D perhaps matches TRBD2 (6 bases). This CDR3 contains 15 residues. Germline CDR1 and CDR2: MGHDK and SYGVNS. V lost 4 bases and J 0 bases, leaving 10 bases between the germline ends. The DNA for the CDR3 is TGTGCCAGCAGTGTGCCCGGGAGCTCCTACAATGAGCAGTTCTTC. It translates to CASSVPGSSYNEQFF.

This clonotype is a singleton in its sample. Here the CDR3 reads CASSFKEGSTDTQYF. The CDR3 DNA is TGCGCCAGCAGCTTTAAGGAGGGAAGCACAGATACGCAGTATTTT. The chain is built from TRBV5-1 and TRBJ2-3; D perhaps matches TRBD2 (6 bases). Trimming took off 2 bases at V and 0 bases at J, with 10 bases between the two ends. The length of the CDR3 is 15 residues. Germline V gives CDR1 SGHRS, CDR2 YFSETQ.

The chain recombines TRBV30 with TRBJ1-5; 7 bases are shared with TRBD1. From germline, CDR1 is GTSNPN and CDR2 SVGIG (reference sequence). The V segment lost 2 bases and the J segment 4 bases; nucleotides outside the gene matches: 5. The CDR3 has 14 residues. DNA for the CDR3: TGTGCCTGGAGTCCTGGACAGGTAAATCAGCCCCAGCATTTT. It encodes CAWSPGQVNQPQHF.

The rearrangement joins TRBV9 to TRBJ2-5, with D perhaps TRBD1 (5 bases). Germline CDR1 SGDLS, CDR2 YYNGEE. This CDR3 has 14 residues. Trimming took 0 bases from V and 5 from J, leaving 11 bases between them. This CDR3 reads CASSVGGNRETQYF. CDR3 bases: TGTGCCAGCAGCGTAGGGGGCAATCGGGAGACCCAGTACTTC.